The T cell receptor (beta chain) under discussion was sequenced for a study of CXCR3-negative and CXCR3-positive naive CD8 T cells. Preparation of TRB cDNA libraries relied on 5' RACE carrying UMI labels. TCRdb reanalyzed the 5' RACE reads and collapses them to one entry per CDR3 protein, without DNA. The sample holds under 75,000 distinct CDR3 sequences. Naive CD8+ T cells were CD45RO-CCR7+CD27+CD95-. Concerning this clonotype: Its cognate antigen is unknown.

Study-wide findings and caveats: More hydrophobic TRB CDR3s occurred in CXCR3-positive than in CXCR3-negative naive cells. Surface CD5 looked about the same in the naive subsets, so the authors worked out TCR strength from TRB CDR3 properties.

Germline CDR1 and CDR2: SGHDT and YYEEEE. This CDR3 has 16 residues. The sequencing sample was made of naive CXCR3- CD8+ T cells from blood. Noted subset: CD45RO-CCR7+CD27+CD95- naive CD8+ T cells lacking CXCR3 (TNR3-). The chain couples TRBV5-6 to TRBJ1-5. The receptor's source is a human donor in good health. Some clones in this sample may be carry-over from other donors' samples. The CDR3 loop is CASSLQRQGKNQPQHF.